This T cell receptor beta chain was recorded in a study of CD4 T cells in relation to SARS-CoV-2 and coronaviruses. Study-level information: TCR beta CDR3s were sequenced after roughly nine-day antigen culture of PBMCs.

Method: immunoSEQ multiplex PCR; TCRdb's copy keeps in-frame clones and lacks some. The data contain some 30,000 clones, about 80% of them singletons. Before the COVID-19 pandemic, during about 2011-2019, CD4+ T cells were taken from unexposed donors. CD4+ T cells were isolated from the cells after less than 13 days of culture. Cells permitting, SARS-CoV-2 S/N and four cold-coronavirus spikes were tested on unexposed-donor CD4+ T cells. The study, taken as a whole, reports: About 65% of donors had memory CD4+ clonotypes crossrecognizing SARS-CoV-2 and common cold coronavirus spike. Compared with monoreactive clones, crossreactive clones showed significantly weaker SARS-CoV-2 expansion.

This clone was seen once. Its specificity is unknown. An end of the junction does not agree with germline; a read error may underlie this. The sequencing input was CD4+ T cells from PBMCs, cultured in vitro. The source of this sequence is a human donor in good health.

CDR3 bases: TGTGCTAGCAGCCCCGGGACTAGCGGGACAGATACGCAGTATTTT. Its protein product is CASSPGTSGTDTQYF. The chain uses TRBV7-7 and TRBJ2-3; 12 bases agree with TRBD2. From germline, CDR1 is SSHAT and CDR2 FNYEAQ (reference sequence). This CDR3 has 15 residues.